A single sample gave rise to the 18 T cell receptor beta chains below, sequenced in a study of T-cell memory formation after mild COVID-19. MiXCR, applied by TCRdb to the 5' RACE reads, yields one record per CDR3 protein. The table shows around 200,000 distinct CDR3 sequences, with around 21% occurring only once. The source material was PBMCs or a T cell subset sorted from them (not recorded which). These receptors were obtained from an adult woman who had mild COVID-19 (a few samples of this study predate the infection). Cell type and time point are not known.

This clonotype was seen more than once but under ten times. V usage is TRBV7-9 and J usage is TRBJ2-4, with 10 nucleotides matching TRBD2. Trimming cost V 5 bases and J 5 bases; bases outside gene matches: 9. The germline V gene encodes CDR1 SEHNR and CDR2 FQNEAQ (reference sequence). The CDR3 consists of 16 residues. In nucleotides, the CDR3 is TGTGCCAGCAGCACCCCGACCGGGACTAGCGAAAACATTCAGTACTTC. Protein product: CASSTPTGTSENIQYF.

This sequence joins TRBV6-5 and TRBJ1-1, with 7 bases fitting TRBD1. The V segment lost 2 bases and the J segment 7 bases; nucleotides outside the gene matches: 10. Germline V gives CDR1 MNHEY, CDR2 SVGAGI. The CDR3 length is 15 residues. The CDR3 bases are TGTGCCAGCAGTTACAAGAATCCAGGGGGTGGTGAAGCTTTCTTT. Protein: CASSYKNPGGGEAFF.

In its sample, this clonotype was seen many times. The gene calls are TRBV12-3 or TRBV12-4 and TRBJ2-1; the D gene is possibly TRBD1 (6 bases). Deletions cut 5 bases from V and 6 bases from J, with 11 bases between. This CDR3 region has 13 residues. The CDR3: CASSLGGFNEQFF. The CDR3 region has the DNA TGTGCCAGCAGTCTAGGGGGATTCAATGAGCAGTTCTTC.

The chain uses TRBV12-3 or TRBV12-4 and TRBJ1-5; D gene ambiguous. V was trimmed by 3 bases and J by 5 bases, leaving 8 bases between them. The CDR3 loop spans 13 amino acids. The CDR3 spells CASSFVEHQPQHF. As DNA, the CDR3 is TGTGCCAGCAGTTTTGTGGAACATCAGCCCCAGCATTTT.

J is TRBJ2-7 and V is TRBV5-1; 9 bases agree with TRBD1. The germline CDR1 and CDR2 sequences are SGHRS and YFSETQ. The CDR3 totals 14 residues. The ends lost 3 bases at V and 5 bases at J; junction bases unmatched: 6. CDR3 nucleotides: TGCGCCAGCAGCTACCGGGACAGGGTCGACGAGCAGTACTTC. This encodes CASSYRDRVDEQYF.

The chain carries TRBV5-1 and TRBJ2-2; the D gene is possibly TRBD2 (5 bases). Trimming pared 1 base from V and 7 bases from J, leaving 14 bases between. The CDR3 consists of 15 residues. Germline CDR1 SGHRS, CDR2 YFSETQ. The CDR3 bases are TGCGCCAGCAGCTTGATATCGGGGTCCGGCGGGGAGCTGTTTTTT. Its protein product is CASSLISGSGGELFF. The entire variable domain, with the rest obtained from reference TRBV5-1 and TRBJ2-2, is as follows: KAGVTQTPRYLIKTRGQQVTLSCSPISGHRSVSWYQQTPGQGLQFLFEYFSETQRNKGNFPGRFSGRQFSNSRSEMNVSTLELGDSALYLCASSLISGSGGELFFGEGSRLTVL.

This chain links TRBV6-5 with TRBJ2-1; TRBD2 is a possible D gene (6 bases). The V gene's germline CDR1 is MNHEY and CDR2 SVGAGI. The CDR3 loop spans 13 amino acids. Between the trimmed V and J ends, which lost 8 bases and 6 bases, there was a span of 14 bases. The CDR3 bases are TGTGCCAGCGGTGCGGGAACGGGCAATGAGCAGTTCTTC. Its protein is CASGAGTGNEQFF.

As to this clonotype: A read error may produce the germline difference seen at one junction end. The V call is TRBV3-1, the J call TRBJ1-1; TRBD1 matches at 7 bases. The CDR3 loop spans 14 amino acids. Germline V gene sequence: CDR1 LGHDT, CDR2 YNNKEL (reference sequence). The CDR3 DNA follows: TGTGCCAGCAGCGATACGACAGGGAACCCTGAAGCTTTCTTT. Protein product: CASSDTTGNPEAFF.

The chain has TRBV14 and TRBJ1-1, with 10 positions matching TRBD1. Germline assignment: CDR1 SGHDN and CDR2 FVKESK. Trimming cost V 4 bases and J 1 base; bases outside gene matches: 0. The CDR3 consists of 14 residues. CDR3 DNA: TGTGCCAGCAGCCGACAGGGGGCGAACACTGAAGCTTTCTTT. The encoded protein is CASSRQGANTEAFF.

There are a few counts of this clonotype. This sequence joins TRBV7-6 and TRBJ2-1; D unclear. CDR1 SGHVS and CDR2 FNYEAQ come from the germline V gene. The CDR3 covers 15 residues. Trimming shortened V by 1 base and J by 6 bases, and 13 bases separated the two germline ends. This chain's CDR3 is CASSLEVSLGNEQFF. Here the CDR3 DNA reads TGTGCCAGCAGCTTAGAAGTTAGTCTGGGCAATGAGCAGTTCTTC.

The table lists this clonotype with many counts. The chain recombines TRBV9 with TRBJ2-3; TRBD2 aligns across 9 bases. V was clipped by 1 base and J by 2 bases; unmatched bases: 11. The CDR3 runs 18 residues. The germline V gene has CDR1 SGDLS and CDR2 YYNGEE. The CDR3 DNA sequence: TGTGCCAGCAGCGTAAGGAGAGCGGGGGGTCTAAACACAGATACGCAGTATTTT. It specifies CASSVRRAGGLNTDTQYF.

This clonotype was observed a few times. The chain is built from TRBV6-6 and TRBJ2-1; 8 bases fit TRBD2. Germline V gene lookup returns CDR1 MNHNY and CDR2 SVGAGI (reference sequence). The trim removed 7 bases at V and 8 bases at J, leaving 7 bases unmatched. CDR3 length equals 13 residues. CDR3 region: CASTGLAEDEQFF. The DNA for the CDR3 is TGTGCCAGCACCGGACTAGCAGAGGATGAGCAGTTCTTC.

This clonotype turned up a few times. The V call is TRBV6-5, the J call TRBJ2-7; D remains ambiguous. V gave up 2 bases and J gave up 3 bases, with 14 bases separating them. Looked up from germline, CDR1 is MNHEY and CDR2 is SVGAGI. The CDR3 runs to 15 residues. The CDR3: CASSYPHTYGYEQYF. The CDR3 nucleotides are TGTGCCAGCAGTTACCCGCACACCTACGGCTACGAGCAGTACTTC.

This clonotype has at least ten counts. The chain links TRBV5-4 to TRBJ2-3, with D possibly TRBD2 on 5 matching bases. Germline CDR1 reads SGHNT; CDR2 reads YYREEE (reference sequence). The length of the CDR3 is 12 residues. V lost 2 bases, J lost 11 bases, and 12 bases lay in between. The CDR3 here is CASSFSGLGQYF. DNA of the CDR3: TGTGCCAGCAGCTTCTCGGGGTTGGGGCAGTATTTT.

The rearrangement links TRBV7-9 to TRBJ2-3; D is undetermined. The CDR3 has 16 residues. Germline V gene lookup returns CDR1 SEHNR and CDR2 FQNEAQ (reference sequence). V lost 1 base and J lost 0, with 11 bases in between. As DNA, the CDR3 is TGTGCCAGCAGCTTAGGGACGGGCCCTAGCACAGATACGCAGTATTTT. Residues: CASSLGTGPSTDTQYF.

The chain couples TRBV19 to TRBJ1-1, with D unresolved. Trimming shortened V by 6 bases and J by 4 bases, and 18 bases separated the two germline ends. Germline V CDR1 and CDR2: LNHDA, SQIVND (reference sequence). This CDR3 has 15 amino acids. CDR3 sequence (DNA): TGTGCCAGTAGCATCCTCGGGGTAATGAGCACTGAAGCTTTCTTT. This codes for CASSILGVMSTEAFF.

V usage is TRBV15 and J usage is TRBJ2-2; possibly TRBD1 for D (6 bases). V lost 1 base and J lost 1, with 7 bases in between. The CDR3 is 15 residues long. CDR1 and CDR2 (germline): LNHNV, YYDKDF (reference sequence). CDR3 bases: TGTGCCACCAGCAGAGTACAGGGGAACACCGGGGAGCTGTTTTTT. It codes for CATSRVQGNTGELFF. The full variable domain, its missing parts supplied by reference TRBV15 and TRBJ2-2, is DAMVIQNPRYQVTQFGKPVTLSCSQTLNHNVMYWYQQKSSQAPKLLFHYYDKDFNNEADTPDNFQSRRPNTSFCFLDIRSPGLGDTAMYLCATSRVQGNTGELFFGEGSRLTVL.

In this sample, this clonotype turned up a few times. The rearrangement uses TRBV4-2 and TRBJ2-1; TRBD2 is a possible D gene (5 bases). The CDR3 contains 16 residues. Per germline, CDR1 LGHNA and CDR2 YNFKEQ. The ends were cut back, 2 bases at V and 0 bases at J, with 11 bases in the middle. The CDR3 reads CASSQLIGSSYNEQFF. DNA of the CDR3: TGTGCCAGCAGCCAACTCATAGGGAGCTCCTACAATGAGCAGTTCTTC.